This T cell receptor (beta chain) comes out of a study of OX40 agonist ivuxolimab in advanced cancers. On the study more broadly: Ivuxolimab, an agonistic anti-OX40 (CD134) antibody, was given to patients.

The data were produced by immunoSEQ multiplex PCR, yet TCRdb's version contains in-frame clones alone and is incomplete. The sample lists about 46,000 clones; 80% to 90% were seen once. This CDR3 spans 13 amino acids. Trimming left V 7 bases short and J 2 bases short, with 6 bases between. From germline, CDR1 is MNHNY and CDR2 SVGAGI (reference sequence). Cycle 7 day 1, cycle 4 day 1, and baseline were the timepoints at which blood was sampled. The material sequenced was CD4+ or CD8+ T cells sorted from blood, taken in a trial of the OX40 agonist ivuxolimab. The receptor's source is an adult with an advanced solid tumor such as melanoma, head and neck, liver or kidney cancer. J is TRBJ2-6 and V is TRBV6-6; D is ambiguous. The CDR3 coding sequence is TGTGCCAGCACTGAAACTGGGGCCAACGTCCTGACTTTC. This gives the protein CASTETGANVLTF.